These T cell receptor beta chains were read from a single sample in a study of T cells in localized non-small cell lung cancer. TCRdb's table, derived via immunoSEQ multiplex PCR, lists solely in-frame clones and lacks some. In the table there are approximately 2,000 clones, 30% to 40% of which are singletons. Sequences were derived from normal lung tissue next to the tumor, sampled before any cancer treatment. The receptors stem from a male donor at least 60 years old with stage I squamous cell lung carcinoma. CDR3s leave out the opening cysteine and the closing phenylalanine or tryptophan.

V | CDR3
TRBV6-8 | ASSYSSYSPSGNTIY
TRBV28 | ASRFGEEDTEAF
TRBV11-3 | ASSLAPGPQPQH
TRBV19 | ASSIDGTGEQL
TRBV25-1 | ASLGQGRTEAF
TRBV6-8 | ASSDRVHTIY
TRBV15 | ATSRDKGPVAPEAF
TRBV9 | ASSVEGTMGGGYT
TRBV9 | ASSRNLNTEAF
TRBV9 | ASSAVGGGMY
TRBV29-1 | SVEDSGGAGTEAF
TRBV6-8 | ASSEGIPGQVEQY
TRBV11-3 | ASSEQAYSNQPQH
TRBV2 | ASTPRITSYEQY
TRBV19 | ASSMGTSQETQY
TRBV19 | ASSFPGNTIY
TRBV9 | ASRGVNYGYT
TRBV6-7 | ASSAGTEAF
TRBV18 | ASTLRLAGNEQF
TRBV9 | ASSVDGTYGEKLF
TRBV6-8 | ASSSVSKSYEQY
TRBV14 | ASSLQREGVSEQF
TRBV19 | ASSTRQDYT
TRBV11-3 | ASSQGLQGAEETQY
TRBV30 | AWTKGADGANVLT
TRBV6-8 | ASSYDGQETQY
TRBV25-1 | ASSDTGLAGSSYNEQF
TRBV5-1 | ASSLSEGLAGNTIY
TRBV6-8 | ASSYSSKRGHSYEQY
TRBV25-1 | ASKGEEETQY
TRBV29-1 | SVEAGVVDTQY
TRBV9 | ASSEALGGKVAEAF
TRBV23-1 | ASSQIGRADTQY
TRBV19 | ASSSPGRTVYEQY
TRBV18 | ASSPGGNEQF
TRBV2 | ASTRTSGVYNEQF
TRBV11-3 | ASSSGIWNTEAF
TRBV19 | ASSAFRRASGNTIY
TRBV6-8 | ASSYPPRRGNQPQH
TRBV11-3 | ASSNRGRGEKLF
TRBV18 | ASSPLPSGITYEQY
TRBV19 | ASSIPSGRTSYNEQF
TRBV25-1 | ASSRWDGEETQY
TRBV11-3 | ASSARVEGSGNTIY
TRBV23-1 | ASSIDTNTGELF
TRBV19 | ASADRVSYEQY
TRBV19 | ASSGQGRTEAF
TRBV5-1 | ASSLALGASYNEQF
TRBV25-1 | ASSSGDRGGYGYT
TRBV25-1 | ASSDWGREETQY
TRBV9 | ASSVGAQSNEKLF
TRBV10-2 | ASSGQGRTEAF
TRBV28 | ASSTTGGYSNQPQH
TRBV6-8 | ASGGRGRGNYGYT
TRBV28 | ASRDSGFVNTEAF
TRBV9 | AQTEIRNTEAF
TRBV7-7 | ASSLDGHLNTGELF
TRBV5-8 | ASSLLGGTTNTGELF
TRBV25-1 | ASTDPGGREDTQY
TRBV25-1 | ASSGHRYGYT